This T cell receptor beta chain derives from a study of blood T cell repertoires in COVID-19. This CDR3 comprises 16 residues. V was trimmed by 5 bases and J by 10 bases, leaving 21 bases between them. Germline assignment: CDR1 LNHDA and CDR2 SQIVND (reference sequence). TCRdb's table, derived via immunoSEQ multiplex PCR, lists solely in-frame clones and lacks some. This sample has approximately 180,000 clones, with 85% to 90% found just once. The chain combines TRBV19 with TRBJ1-6; a weak D match, TRBD1 (5 bases). This sequence was found in a person aged 70 to 79 with COVID-19, enrolled during active disease. Sequencing was carried out using peripheral blood. The CDR3: CASSSRPGEDMSPLHF. CDR3 in DNA: TGTGCCAGTAGTTCGCGGCCCGGAGAGGACATGTCACCCCTCCACTTT.